This T cell receptor (beta chain) was obtained from a study of T cells in localized non-small cell lung cancer (dated by TCRdb to 2018 to 2020). Background for the entire study: Comparing tumors with uninvolved tumor-adjacent lungs, the study looked at the T cell repertoires of over 200 patients with early-stage NSCLC. NSCLC patients had a mean age of roughly 64 years, and 129 were male and about 98 female. The cohort was made up of 236 treatment-naive NSCLC patients whose localized lung tumors had been resected. Study-wide findings and limitations: Higher blood T cell density associated with longer overall survival, while higher adjacent-lung clonality associated with shorter survival. Of the top 100 tumor clones, a median of roughly 56 were detected in paired uninvolved adjacent lung; under 35 were also among that lung's top 100. The highest T cell clonality was observed in uninvolved tumor-adjacent lung, where clonality exceeded that of tumor, suggesting that antigenic responses were more focused in uninvolved tumor-adjacent lung. Because of the exploratory design, TCR variables were selected using unadjusted p-values without false-discovery rate correction. Multi-region tumor sequencing was not performed, so intratumor heterogeneity could not be excluded.

The immunoSEQ Assay was used to sequence TCR beta CDR3 regions from DNA. Per the original workflow: T cell density was computed as TCR beta template counts normalized to usable DNA estimated by amplifying housekeeping genes. Richness was estimated with the preseqR package, extrapolating to 400,000 templates for PBMC samples and 120,000 templates for tissue samples. Clonality was taken to be one minus Pielou's evenness. To identify tissue-enriched TCRs, differential abundance testing was run on productive amino-acid clonotypes with a minimum total count of 5 and an alpha of 0.1. The Jaccard Index and the Morisita Overlap Index were used to quantify repertoire overlap between compartments. TCR beta CDR3s were clustered by GLIPH together with public tetramer-defined viral CDR3s, and at least three viral sequences plus V-gene enrichment were required for viral motifs. TCRdb carries this immuneACCESS record with in-frame sequences only. Its versions omit some clonotypes, under half of them owing to an unresolved V gene in the studies checked, with the rest unexplained. V and J calls and clone size follow that table, whereas D and trimming were derived from the DNA. The sample table lists 3,500 to 5,500 clones, over 25% of them with a count of one. About 4.6% of the sample rests with the top ten.

At diagnosis, tumor, uninvolved tumor-adjacent lung and peripheral blood were collected and then preserved as a mix of FFPE and fresh-frozen material. As concerns this clone: The antigen it binds to is not known. Base qualities are missing; no much larger clone stands one base away.

The material sequenced was lung tumor tissue, taken before any cancer treatment. The TCR was taken from a man aged 35 to 69 with stage III squamous cell lung carcinoma.

The bases read TGTGCCAGCAGGACAGGGGTGAGGGGCTACACCTTC. Its protein product is CASRTGVRGYTF. Recombination linked TRBV6-8 to TRBJ1-2; the junction holds 8 bases that match TRBD1. The CDR3 runs 12 residues from the cysteine to the phenylalanine. The read is trimmed to its CDR3 DNA, 36 bases read in frame from base 1. V and J are trimmed by 6 bases and 8 bases, and the gene matches miss 5 bases of the junction. Based on the germline V gene, the CDR1 and CDR2 sequences are MNHGY and SAAAGT.